Sequencing of this T cell receptor beta chain was carried out in a study of T-cell memory formation after mild COVID-19. Overall study: Largely donor-specific TCR clusters were found. General study findings and limits: The second-wave clones peaking on day 37 were not confirmed as SARS-CoV-2-specific. The pre-infection memory compartment contained some responding clones, suggesting cross-reactive memory joined.

5'RACE primed from the constant segment yielded TCR alpha and TCR beta cDNA libraries bearing sample barcodes and UMIs. From the 5' RACE reads, TCRdb called clonotypes with MiXCR, one entry per CDR3 protein. Among about 270,000 distinct CDR3 sequences, 15% were seen once, and the ten largest hold more than 2%. Note on this clonotype: What it binds is not known.

Germline V gene sequence: CDR1 MNHEY, CDR2 SVGAGI. This CDR3 has 15 amino acids. Trimming removed 0 bases from V and 1 base from J, with 8 bases in between. The sequence derives from an adult woman who had mild COVID-19 (a few samples of this study predate the infection). Cell type and time point are not known. The sample was PBMCs or a T cell subset sorted from them (not recorded which). V and J are TRBV6-5 and TRBJ2-3, with D perhaps matching TRBD1 (5 bases). The chain's CDR3 is CASSYSKGRTDTQYF. The CDR3 coding sequence is TGTGCCAGCAGTTACTCGAAGGGGCGCACAGATACGCAGTATTTT.